This T cell receptor beta chain was recovered during a study of blood T cell repertoires in COVID-19. Study-level background: Collection of acute and convalescent COVID-19 samples took place in the United States, Italy and Spain. From T cells, B-cell-depleted T cells, or PBMCs came the material, which was cDNA or gDNA.

Germline CDR1 reads SQVTM; CDR2 reads ANQGSEA. Trimming cost V 7 bases and J 1 base; bases outside gene matches: 8. The CDR3 has 15 amino acids. Source study methods: Amplification of reference gene primers provided the estimated nucleated cell counts. Using immunoSEQ multiplex PCR, the repertoire was profiled, and TCRdb retains in-frame clones only, with some absent. That table supplies the V and J calls and clone size; D and trimming were determined from the DNA. The sample records some 140,000 clones, about 89% being singletons. The J gene is TRBJ1-3, the V gene TRBV29-1, with 9 bases lining up with TRBD1. The sequenced material came from peripheral blood. The TCR sequence derives from a man between 50 and 59 years old with acute or convalescent COVID-19. The CDR3 region has the DNA TGCAGCGCTTCGGGACAGGGACTTTCTGGAAACACCATATATTTT. Protein: CSASGQGLSGNTIYF.